This TCR beta chain was obtained from a study of regulatory T cells in long-lasting Graves disease. Time point in this sample: persistent/refractory GD, antithyroid drugs over 5 years with positive TRAb. The TCR library used RNA extracted from PBMCs. This clonotype came up a few times. In building TCR beta libraries, iRepertoire HTBI primers were used together with Arm-PCR of CDR3 regions. From the multiplex PCR reads, TCRdb called clonotypes with MiXCR, one entry per CDR3 protein. The sample records hundreds of thousands of distinct CDR3 sequences, around 20% being singletons. V shed 2 bases, J shed 6 bases, and the junction held 6 bases outside the gene matches. This CDR3 spans 16 amino acids. Germline V CDR1 and CDR2: SGHTA, FQGNSA.

The specimen comprised peripheral blood mononuclear cells (PBMCs), sampled when the disease was refractory, from a patient treated with antithyroid drugs. The receptor comes from a female donor with Graves disease. The gene calls are TRBV7-2 and TRBJ2-3; TRBD2 matches at 12 bases. CDR3 sequence (DNA): TGTGCCAGCAGCTTAAGGACTAGCGGGAAGGGGGATACGCAGTATTTT. Its protein product is CASSLRTSGKGDTQYF.